This T cell receptor (beta chain) is drawn from a study of spatial heterogeneity in lung cancer. Study-level background: The approximately 72 donors had untreated early-stage non-small cell lung cancer.

The CDR3 totals 15 residues. CDR1 and CDR2 (germline): SNHLY, FYNNEI. V lost 5 bases, J lost 4 bases, and 18 bases lay in between. TCRdb reprocessed the 5' RACE reads via MiXCR and lists one record per CDR3 protein. This repertoire shows under 30,000 distinct CDR3 sequences, under 6.5% found once; its top ten account for 22%. Specified time point: blood at routine non-recurrence follow-up after resection. Unsorted whole RNA from tumor, nontumor lung or frozen PBMC underwent sequencing. Study-wide results and caveats: Tumor TCRs that were ubiquitous and expanded showed up in blood more at resection than follow-up.

In its sample, this clonotype was seen many times. Its specificity is unknown. This chain uses TRBV2 with TRBJ2-7; TRBD1 might be the D (6 bases). The source was PBMCs, collected at follow-up. This receptor was obtained from a male donor with early-stage non-small cell lung cancer. CDR3 in amino acids: CASSISAGEGYEQYF. The CDR3, as DNA: TGTGCCAGCAGTATAAGTGCAGGGGAAGGATACGAGCAGTACTTC.